This TCR beta chain was observed in a study of graft-versus-host responses after intestinal transplantation. Study-level background: Multivisceral, liver-intestinal, or isolated intestinal transplants were performed in recipients. General observations from the study: Graft-donor T cell macrochimerism in patients accompanied high graft-versus-host to host-versus-graft clonal ratios in allografts.

Some clones are missing from TCRdb's copy, which holds only in-frame ones; the method was immunoSEQ multiplex PCR. The sample lists some 100,000 clones, 87% occurring once. Germline assignment: CDR1 SQVTM and CDR2 ANQGSEA. The CDR3 totals 13 residues. V was clipped by 4 bases and J by 1 base, with 8 bases between them. To note about this clone: Its antigen is not known.

The clonotype comes from a human donor who was the organ donor for an intestinal transplant. V gene TRBV29-1 combines with J gene TRBJ1-5; D remains unclear. Sample: unstimulated CD4+ T cells sorted from spleen or lymph node cells, taken before transplant. CDR3 DNA sequence: TGCAGCGTTGGGGAGGAGAGCAATCAGCCCCAGCATTTT. This gives the protein CSVGEESNQPQHF.